This is a list of T cell receptor beta chains from one sample in a study of CD8+ T cells in alopecia areata. TCRdb's table, derived via immunoSEQ multiplex PCR, lists solely in-frame clones and lacks some. Seen here are 100,000 to 150,000 clones, about 50% observed once, and the top ten hold over 15%. The material sequenced was CD8+ T cells sorted from blood, taken at week 0. The receptors here all came from a human donor with alopecia areata. CDR3s include the opening cysteine and the closing phenylalanine or tryptophan. A D gene is named only where the DNA matches it firmly. Clone size, where shown, is once, few, many, or a class for clones that have expanded.

CASSAGQFYGYTF TGTGCCAGCAGCGCAGGACAGTTCTATGGCTACACCTTC NA TRBJ1-2 NA TRBV11-2
CASSLDQFFQETQYF TGTGCCAGCAGCTTAGATCAGTTCTTCCAAGAGACCCAGTACTTC few TRBJ2-5 NA TRBV11-2
CASSNDNYGYTF TGTGCCAGCAGCAACGACAACTATGGCTACACCTTC NA TRBJ1-2 NA TRBV5-4
CSVESGGPYEQYF TGCAGCGTTGAATCCGGCGGACCCTACGAGCAGTACTTC NA TRBJ2-7 NA TRBV29-1
CASSQDSGGAYEQYF TGTGCCAGCAGCCAAGATAGCGGGGGGGCCTACGAGCAGTACTTC NA TRBJ2-7 TRBD2 TRBV4-1
CASSSGQSTGELFF TGTGCCAGCAGCTCCGGACAGAGCACCGGGGAGCTGTTTTTT few TRBJ2-2 NA TRBV7-6
CASSLGTGQEAFF TGCGCCAGCAGTCTAGGCACGGGACAAGAAGCTTTCTTT NA TRBJ1-1 NA TRBV5-1
CASSRTVVDTQYF TGTGCCAGCAGCCGGACCGTCGTCGATACGCAGTATTTT NA TRBJ2-3 NA TRBV5-4
CSVVTGEAFF TGCAGCGTTGTTACGGGTGAAGCTTTCTTT NA TRBJ1-1 NA TRBV29-1
CAWSVQEAKNIQYF TGTGCCTGGAGTGTCCAGGAGGCCAAAAACATTCAGTACTTC few TRBJ2-4 NA TRBV30
CASSRLAGQETQYF TGCGCCAGCAGCCGACTAGCGGGCCAAGAGACCCAGTACTTC few TRBJ2-5 TRBD2 TRBV4-1
CASSQVAARPDTQYF TGCGCCAGCAGCCAAGTGGCCGCCCGGCCAGATACGCAGTATTTT NA TRBJ2-3 NA TRBV4-1
CTSSQENGLANRDTQYF TGCACCAGCAGCCAAGAAAATGGGCTAGCGAACCGAGATACGCAGTATTTT NA TRBJ2-3 NA TRBV1
CASSLRGNYIQYF TGTGCCAGCAGCCTTAGGGGGAATTACATTCAGTACTTC few TRBJ2-4 NA TRBV27
CASSLHGLVNEQFF TGTGCCAGCAGCCTCCACGGGCTCGTCAATGAGCAGTTCTTC NA TRBJ2-1 NA TRBV9
CASSGDSNNEQFF TGTGCCAGCAGTGGGGACAGTAACAATGAGCAGTTCTTC medium-sized TRBJ2-1 TRBD1 TRBV6-4
CASAGTLRNQPQHF TGTGCCTCAGCAGGGACTCTTAGGAATCAGCCCCAGCATTTT few TRBJ1-5 NA TRBV19
CASSFRDSVQETQYF TGCGCCAGCAGCTTCCGGGACAGCGTACAAGAGACCCAGTACTTC NA TRBJ2-5 TRBD1 TRBV5-1
CSVLISGNTIYF TGCAGCGTCCTTATCTCTGGAAACACCATATATTTT NA TRBJ1-3 NA TRBV29-1
CASGATYEQYF TGTGCCAGTGGGGCGACCTACGAGCAGTACTTC few TRBJ2-7 NA TRBV27
CSVVSRGDSSYEQYF TGCAGCGTTGTATCTCGGGGGGACAGCTCCTACGAGCAGTACTTC NA TRBJ2-7 NA TRBV29-1
CASSPRTANTGELFF TGTGCCAGCAGTCCTCGGACAGCGAACACCGGGGAGCTGTTTTTT few TRBJ2-2 NA TRBV27
CSVEAGSDEQYF TGCAGCGTTGAAGCAGGGTCCGACGAGCAGTACTTC few TRBJ2-7 NA TRBV29-1
CASRTRQKGFLGNIQYF TGTGCCAGCAGAACACGCCAAAAGGGGTTTCTCGGGAACATTCAGTACTTC NA TRBJ2-4 NA TRBV2
CASSFQGAMNEQFF TGCGCCAGCAGCTTCCAGGGGGCAATGAATGAGCAGTTCTTC NA TRBJ2-1 TRBD1 TRBV5-1
CSAYGTDNYGYTF TGCAGCGCTTACGGGACGGATAACTATGGCTACACCTTC NA TRBJ1-2 NA TRBV29-1
CASSSGQEAFF TGTGCCAGCAGTTCCGGACAGGAAGCTTTCTTT NA TRBJ1-1 NA TRBV5-4
CASSETFPTDTQYF TGTGCCAGCAGTGAGACATTTCCTACAGATACGCAGTATTTT few TRBJ2-3 NA TRBV2
CASSFLDSADTQYF TGTGCCAGCAGTTTTCTGGATTCGGCAGATACGCAGTATTTT once TRBJ2-3 NA TRBV27
CASSFEGAVSDEQYF TGTGCCAGCAGCTTTGAGGGGGCCGTTTCCGACGAGCAGTACTTC NA TRBJ2-7 TRBD1 TRBV13
CASSRGQETQYF TGTGCCAGCAGTCGGGGCCAAGAGACCCAGTACTTC few TRBJ2-5 NA TRBV5-4
CASSVGGLPYEQYF TGTGCCAGCAGCGTGGGGGGGCTACCCTACGAGCAGTACTTC NA TRBJ2-7 NA TRBV9
CASSYDGSAWIDTQYF TGTGCCAGCAGTTACGACGGTAGCGCCTGGATAGATACGCAGTATTTT few TRBJ2-3 NA TRBV6-5
CASSSASSYNEQFF TGTGCCAGCAGTTCAGCGAGCTCCTACAATGAGCAGTTCTTC NA TRBJ2-1 NA TRBV5-6
CASSPTTRNTEAFF TGTGCCAGCAGCCCTACTACAAGAAACACTGAAGCTTTCTTT NA TRBJ1-1 NA TRBV5-6
CASSLVRSSYEQYF TGCGCCAGCAGCTTGGTTCGAAGCTCCTACGAGCAGTACTTC few TRBJ2-7 NA TRBV5-1
CASSPTMGGETQYF TGTGCCAGCAGCCCTACTATGGGAGGGGAGACCCAGTACTTC NA TRBJ2-5 TRBD2 TRBV7-9
CASSQYTVFSYEQYF TGCGCCAGCAGCCAGTACACAGTCTTTTCCTACGAGCAGTACTTC NA TRBJ2-7 NA TRBV4-1
CASSPSADRVGYTF TGTGCCAGCAGTCCGAGTGCGGACAGGGTTGGCTACACCTTC few TRBJ1-2 TRBD1 TRBV27
CAISEFEGPDEQFF TGTGCCATCAGTGAGTTTGAGGGGCCGGATGAGCAGTTCTTC few TRBJ2-1 NA TRBV10-3
CSGQGGPTDTQYF TGCAGCGGACAGGGGGGACCCACAGATACGCAGTATTTT few TRBJ2-3 TRBD1 TRBV29-1
CAWDSSGANVLTF TGTGCCTGGGACAGCTCTGGGGCCAACGTCCTGACTTTC NA TRBJ2-6 NA TRBV30
CASSPLWNEQFF TGTGCCAGCAGCCCCCTATGGAATGAGCAGTTCTTC few TRBJ2-1 NA TRBV7-9
CASSSVTGIAYEQYF TGTGCCAGCAGTTCAGTAACAGGAATCGCCTACGAGCAGTACTTC NA TRBJ2-7 NA TRBV27
CASSQGGPEAFF TGTGCCAGCAGCCAAGGCGGCCCTGAAGCTTTCTTT NA TRBJ1-1 NA TRBV27
CSGMDEGGYTF TGCAGCGGGATGGACGAAGGTGGCTACACCTTC few TRBJ1-2 NA TRBV29-1
CASSDSGTVGYTF TGTGCCAGCAGTGACTCCGGGACAGTTGGCTACACCTTC many TRBJ1-2 TRBD1 TRBV6-4
CATSRDDGMHPGPHNEQFF TGTGCCACCAGCAGAGATGATGGTATGCACCCTGGTCCGCACAATGAGCAGTTCTTC few TRBJ2-1 NA TRBV15
CAWSGTDNEQFF TGTGCCTGGAGTGGGACAGACAATGAGCAGTTCTTC NA TRBJ2-1 NA TRBV30
CASRDSIGTGELFF TGCGCCAGCAGGGACTCCATAGGGACCGGGGAGCTGTTTTTT few TRBJ2-2 NA TRBV5-1
CAWTEDREINTEAFF TGTGCCTGGACTGAGGACAGAGAAATAAACACTGAAGCTTTCTTC NA TRBJ1-1 NA TRBV30
CATSKRPGSPLHF TGTGCCACCAGCAAAAGGCCCGGGTCACCCCTCCACTTT NA TRBJ1-6 NA TRBV15
CAWSISGANVLTF TGTGCCTGGAGTATCTCTGGGGCCAACGTCCTGACTTTC NA TRBJ2-6 NA TRBV30
CASSAIPYQETQYF TGTGCCAGCAGCGCCATTCCGTACCAAGAGACCCAGTACTTC NA TRBJ2-5 NA TRBV7-8
CASSSWTSPNTGELFF TGCGCCAGCAGCTCCTGGACTAGCCCGAACACCGGGGAGCTGTTTTTT NA TRBJ2-2 TRBD2 TRBV5-1